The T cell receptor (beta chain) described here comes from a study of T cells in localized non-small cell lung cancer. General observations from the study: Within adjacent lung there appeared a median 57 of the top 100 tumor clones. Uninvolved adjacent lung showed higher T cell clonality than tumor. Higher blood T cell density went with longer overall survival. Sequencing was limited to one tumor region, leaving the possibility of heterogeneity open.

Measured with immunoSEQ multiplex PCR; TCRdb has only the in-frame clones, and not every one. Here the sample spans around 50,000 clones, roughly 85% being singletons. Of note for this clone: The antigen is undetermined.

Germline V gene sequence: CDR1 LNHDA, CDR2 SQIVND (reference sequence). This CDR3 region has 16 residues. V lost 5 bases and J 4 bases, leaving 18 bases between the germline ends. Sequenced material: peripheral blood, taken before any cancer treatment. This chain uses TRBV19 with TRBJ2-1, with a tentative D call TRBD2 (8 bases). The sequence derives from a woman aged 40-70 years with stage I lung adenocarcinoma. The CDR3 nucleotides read TGTGCCAGTAGTCGGGAGGGGGCCTTAGAATACAATGAGCAGTTCTTC. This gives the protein CASSREGALEYNEQFF.